This record covers a single T cell receptor (beta chain). V lost 1 base, J lost 6 bases, and 15 bases lay in between. Germline values: CDR1 MNHNS, CDR2 SASEGT. The CDR3 is 15 amino acids. This sample was included in a study of CD8+ T cells in alopecia areata. The treatment is: oral pan-JAK inhibitor, 5-10 mg twice daily. RNA was extracted and reverse transcribed into cDNA as the sequencing template. Sequencing used immunoSEQ multiplex PCR; TCRdb keeps in-frame clones, though not all of them. The data contain approximately 280,000 clones, 58% of them seen just once; the ten biggest clones take up approximately 1.8%.

This TCR derives from a human donor with alopecia areata. This chain connects TRBV6-1 to TRBJ2-5; maybe TRBD1 (6 bases). Sequencing was performed on CD4+ T cells sorted from blood, taken at week 24, from a patient treated with tofacitinib. The CDR3 nucleotides are TGTGCCAGCAGTGAAGGAGGGCAGGGGCAGCAGACCCAGTACTTC. This gives the protein CASSEGGQGQQTQYF.